The TCR beta chain described here comes from a study of OX40 agonist ivuxolimab in advanced cancers. Turning to the study itself: Six ivuxolimab dose levels, 0.01 to 10 mg/kg, were given intravenously every 2 weeks.

Sampling times: baseline, cycle 4 day 1, cycle 7 day 1. The CDR3 runs to 15 residues. Trimming took 3 bases from V and 2 from J, leaving 13 bases between them. Germline V gives CDR1 SNHLY, CDR2 FYNNEI. The data were produced by immunoSEQ multiplex PCR, yet TCRdb's version contains in-frame clones alone and is incomplete. In the table there are 26,000 or so clones, about 84% of which are singletons. V is TRBV2 and J is TRBJ2-5; D call uncertain. The sequenced sample was CD4+ or CD8+ T cells sorted from blood, obtained in a trial of the OX40 agonist ivuxolimab. The sequence was collected from an adult with an advanced solid tumor such as melanoma, head and neck, liver or kidney cancer. The CDR3 region is CASSDSRPLQETQYF. As DNA, the CDR3 is TGTGCCAGCAGTGACAGTAGACCCCTGCAAGAGACCCAGTACTTC.